The source of this T cell receptor beta chain is a study of human T cells and chemical hapten exposure. As for the study in general: Across the whole study, which lasted roughly 24 weeks, patients were given diphenylcyclopropenone on the scalp once a week.

The germline V gene has CDR1 LGHNA and CDR2 YNFKEQ. The CDR3 extends over 14 amino acids. V dropped 4 bases and J dropped 6; count of bases not matched to a gene: 5. The table lists this clonotype with a few counts. Regarding time point: patch test 2, 6 weeks after DPC sensitization. The treatment here: therapeutic diphenylcyclopropenone sensitization with weekly scalp DPC. TCRdb re-called the RACE reads with MiXCR, one entry per CDR3 protein. The repertoire holds 65,000 to 95,000 distinct CDR3 sequences, with about 6.6% as singletons. V gene TRBV4-2 combines with J gene TRBJ1-1, with 10 bases aligning to TRBD1. This TCR was recovered from a woman aged 25 to 39 with alopecia areata. Some clones in this sample may be carry-over from other donors' samples. The material sequenced was whole blood, taken in connection with sensitization to the hapten diphenylcyclopropenone (DPC). In DNA, the CDR3 is TGTGCCAGCAGCCCCGGGACAGGGGTATCTGAAGCTTTCTTT. This sequence encodes CASSPGTGVSEAFF.